Following are 27 T cell receptor beta chains from one sample sequenced in a study of radiotherapy plus CTLA-4 blockade in lung cancer. Generated by immunoSEQ multiplex PCR, the TCRdb table keeps only in-frame clones and is missing some. The sample shows about 76,000 clones, over 70% of them seen only once. Sample: peripheral blood, taken from a patient treated with radiotherapy plus ipilimumab. The receptors shown here come from a human donor with non-small cell lung cancer whose response to radiotherapy plus ipilimumab could not be evaluated. Some clones in this sample may be carry-over from other donors' samples.

This clone was found once. The chain has TRBV7-2 and TRBJ2-3; weak D call: TRBD2 (6 bases). The V gene lost 1 base and the J gene lost 5 bases, with 16 bases spanning the gap. This CDR3 region has 16 residues. Germline V lookup: CDR1 SGHTA, CDR2 FQGNSA. The CDR3 bases are TGTGCCAGCAGCTTAGTGCGGGACGCCGGGGGAGATACGCAGTATTTT. Translation: CASSLVRDAGGDTQYF. Supplemented by reference TRBV7-2 and TRBJ2-3, the full variable domain reads GAGVSQSPSNKVTEKGKDVELRCDPISGHTALYWYRQSLGQGLEFLIYFQGNSAPDKSGLPSDRFSAERTGGSVSTLTIQRTQQEDSAVYLCASSLVRDAGGDTQYFGPGTRLTVL.

The chain is built from TRBV27 and TRBJ2-6, with D possibly TRBD1 on 6 matching bases. The V end lost 1 base, the J end lost 1 base, and 8 bases lay between the germline ends. This CDR3 comprises 16 residues. The V gene's germline CDR1 is MNHEY and CDR2 SMNVEV (reference sequence). The CDR3 is CASSLYGQSGANVLTF. DNA for the CDR3: TGTGCCAGCAGTTTATACGGACAGTCTGGGGCCAACGTCCTGACTTTC.

The chain carries TRBV11-2 and TRBJ2-5, with 9 nucleotides matching TRBD1. V was clipped by 2 bases and J by 5 bases; unmatched bases: 3. The germline V gene has CDR1 SGHAT and CDR2 FQNNGV. The CDR3 is made up of 14 amino acids. The CDR3 DNA reads as TGTGCCAGCAGCTTAACAGGGGGCGCGGAGACCCAGTACTTC. Protein product: CASSLTGGAETQYF.

The rearrangement links TRBV29-1 to TRBJ2-5; 11 nucleotides line up with TRBD1. CDR1 and CDR2 from the germline V gene are SQVTM and ANQGSEA. This CDR3 contains 11 residues. The junction had 0 bases not matched to a gene; V was cut back by 7 bases and J by 5 bases. The CDR3 bases are TGCAGCGGGGACAGGGGGGAGACCCAGTACTTC. It specifies CSGDRGETQYF.

This clone occurred a few times. The rearrangement joins TRBV7-2 to TRBJ1-6, with 8 bases lining up with TRBD1. Germline V lookup: CDR1 SGHTA, CDR2 FQGNSA. The CDR3 loop spans 18 amino acids. V lost 2 bases to trimming and J lost 1 base; unmatched junction nucleotides: 7. The CDR3 protein is CASSLWETGGSYNSPLHF. The CDR3 region has the DNA TGTGCCAGCAGCTTATGGGAAACAGGGGGTTCCTATAATTCACCCCTCCACTTT. The full variable domain, in which reference TRBV7-2 and TRBJ1-6 provide the parts outside the CDR3, is GAGVSQSPSNKVTEKGKDVELRCDPISGHTALYWYRQSLGQGLEFLIYFQGNSAPDKSGLPSDRFSAERTGGSVSTLTIQRTQQEDSAVYLCASSLWETGGSYNSPLHFGNGTRLTVT.

The CDR3 region is CASRGTGIYEQYF. The CDR3 DNA reads as TGTGCCAGCAGGGGAACAGGGATTTACGAGCAGTACTTC. The chain has TRBV28 and TRBJ2-7; tentatively, D is TRBD1 (6 bases). The V gene's germline CDR1 is MDHEN and CDR2 SYDVKM. CDR3 length: 13 amino acids. V was trimmed by 6 bases and J by 4 bases, leaving 13 bases between them.

The chain uses TRBV2 and TRBJ2-1, with unresolved D. The V and J ends lost 9 bases and 5 bases respectively, with 11 bases between them. This CDR3 contains 12 residues. The germline V gene encodes CDR1 SNHLY and CDR2 FYNNEI. The CDR3 DNA is TGTGCCAGTAGTTATTCGGACAATGAGCAGTTCTTC. Protein: CASSYSDNEQFF. The full variable domain, rest sourced from reference TRBV2 and TRBJ2-1, is EPEVTQTPSHQVTQMGQEVILRCVPISNHLYFYWYRQILGQKVEFLVSFYNNEISEKSEIFDDQFSVERPDGSNFTLKIRSTKLEDSAMYFCASSYSDNEQFFGPGTRLTVL.

The chain has TRBV6-4 and TRBJ1-6; D possibly corresponds to TRBD1 (5 bases). V lost 2 bases and J 7 bases, leaving 12 bases between the germline ends. The CDR3 has 15 residues. Per germline, CDR1 MRHNA and CDR2 SNTAGT. The CDR3 DNA reads TGTGCCAGCAGTGACGGGGCCCAGGAGAATTCACCCCTCCACTTT. Its protein is CASSDGAQENSPLHF.

The chain couples TRBV5-8 to TRBJ2-5, with 9 bases matching TRBD1. Germline V CDR1 and CDR2: SGHTS, YDEGEE. The CDR3 covers 14 residues. J lost 4 bases, V lost 4 bases, and 5 bases had no gene match. The CDR3 DNA reads TGTGCCAGCAGCCCACAGGGGGCTCGAGAGACCCAGTACTTC. It encodes CASSPQGARETQYF.

The table lists this clone with a count of one. This chain joins TRBV9 and TRBJ2-5; D is possibly TRBD1 (5 bases). Between the trimmed V and J ends, which lost 0 bases and 0 bases, there was a span of 6 bases. The CDR3 is 14 amino acids. Germline loops: CDR1 SGDLS, CDR2 YYNGEE. The CDR3 here is CASSVDRYQETQYF. The CDR3 DNA reads TGTGCCAGCAGCGTAGACAGGTACCAAGAGACCCAGTACTTC.

The CDR3 nucleotides read TGTGCCAGCAGTTTGGTAATCTATAGCAATCAGCCCCAGCATTTT. Translating gives CASSLVIYSNQPQHF. The chain has TRBV2 and TRBJ1-5; unclear D gene. Germline CDR1 SNHLY, CDR2 FYNNEI. The CDR3 totals 15 residues. Trimming left V 5 bases short and J 0 bases short, with 11 bases between.

V usage is TRBV27 and J usage is TRBJ2-3; D perhaps matches TRBD2 (6 bases). The CDR3 is 13 residues long. Deletions cut 2 bases from V and 4 bases from J, with 7 bases between. Germline CDR1 reads MNHEY; CDR2 reads SMNVEV (reference sequence). The CDR3 region is CASSLAGSDTQYF. In DNA, the CDR3 is TGTGCCAGCAGTTTAGCGGGATCAGATACGCAGTATTTT.

This sequence joins TRBV7-9 and TRBJ2-5, with D perhaps TRBD1 (5 bases). V shed 4 bases and J shed 2 bases, with 11 bases lying between them. This CDR3 region has 14 residues. The V gene's germline CDR1 is SEHNR and CDR2 FQNEAQ (reference sequence). The CDR3 reads CASSSSRGQETQYF. Here the CDR3 DNA reads TGTGCCAGCAGCTCGAGTAGGGGACAAGAGACCCAGTACTTC. Full variable domain (outside the CDR3, taken from reference TRBV7-9 and TRBJ2-5): DTGVSQNPRHKITKRGQNVTFRCDPISEHNRLYWYRQTLGQGPEFLTYFQNEAQLEKSRLLSDRFSAERPKGSFSTLEIQRTEQGDSAMYLCASSSSRGQETQYFGPGTRLLVL.

J is TRBJ2-3 and V is TRBV5-1; perhaps TRBD1 as D (6 bases). CDR1 SGHRS and CDR2 YFSETQ come from the germline V gene. V was pared by 3 bases and J by 0 bases, with 11 bases between. This CDR3 has 15 amino acids. CDR3 sequence (DNA): TGCGCCAGCAGCTCCTGGGACACCAGCACAGATACGCAGTATTTT. Translated: CASSSWDTSTDTQYF.

The V gene is TRBV30, the J gene TRBJ1-6, with a tentative D call TRBD1 (6 bases). In germline, CDR1 is GTSNPN, CDR2 SVGIG (reference sequence). Between the trimmed V and J ends, which lost 3 bases and 2 bases, there was a span of 17 bases. CDR3 length: 17 residues. CDR3 protein: CAWSLRGAGAYNSPLHF. The CDR3 nucleotides read TGTGCCTGGAGCCTTCGGGGGGCTGGGGCCTATAATTCACCCCTCCACTTT.

The rearrangement uses TRBV4-3 and TRBJ2-1; 8 bases match TRBD1. The V segment lost 0 bases and the J segment 9 bases; nucleotides outside the gene matches: 1. CDR1 is LGHNA, CDR2 YSLEER, per germline. The CDR3 is 13 amino acids. CDR3 amino acids: CASSQETGGEQFF. CDR3 coding DNA: TGCGCCAGCAGCCAAGAAACAGGGGGTGAGCAGTTCTTC.

This chain joins TRBV30 and TRBJ1-3; D remains unclear. The CDR3 has 13 amino acids. V lost 4 bases and J lost 0, with 7 bases in between. Germline CDR1 reads GTSNPN; CDR2 reads SVGIG (reference sequence). For the CDR3, the DNA is TGTGCCTGGACAGTTAACTCTGGAAACACCATATATTTT. Its protein product is CAWTVNSGNTIYF.

The chain carries TRBV28 and TRBJ2-3; D possibly corresponds to TRBD2 (5 bases). Germline V gene lookup returns CDR1 MDHEN and CDR2 SYDVKM. V lost 6 bases, J lost 10 bases, and 14 bases lay in between. This CDR3 has 12 residues. The CDR3 sequence is CASSTTRMAQYF. In DNA form, the CDR3 reads TGTGCCAGCAGCACTACTAGGATGGCGCAGTATTTT.

The chain carries TRBV4-1 and TRBJ1-1, with D perhaps matching TRBD1 (6 bases). The CDR3 loop spans 16 amino acids. CDR1 and CDR2 from the germline V gene are MGHRA and YSYEKL. Deletions cut 1 base from V and 0 bases from J, with 12 bases between. CDR3 sequence: CASSQAATGMNTEAFF. The CDR3 nucleotides read TGCGCCAGCAGCCAAGCAGCGACAGGTATGAACACTGAAGCTTTCTTT.

V is TRBV2 and J is TRBJ2-5, with 9 nucleotides matching TRBD1. The DNA end is more similar to TRBJ2-7, so the J call may be wrong. Germline V gene lookup returns CDR1 SNHLY and CDR2 FYNNEI. CDR3 length: 14 amino acids. The CDR3 is CASNRDRATYEQYF. The CDR3 coding sequence is TGTGCCAGCAACAGGGACAGGGCTACCTACGAGCAGTACTTC.

The chain uses TRBV19 and TRBJ1-4; D is uncertain. Germline CDR1 reads LNHDA; CDR2 reads SQIVND (reference sequence). This CDR3 is built from 13 residues. V was shortened by 6 bases and J by 14 bases, with 19 bases between the two germline ends. The DNA of the CDR3 is TGTGCCAGTAGCCGTCACGGAGACGGAGGGCTGTTTTTT. This sequence encodes CASSRHGDGGLFF.

This sequence joins TRBV4-3 and TRBJ1-1; 8 bases agree with TRBD1. This CDR3 contains 15 residues. Trimming took 1 base from V and 4 from J; bases not matched to a gene: 5. The germline V gene has CDR1 LGHNA and CDR2 YSLEER. The CDR3 loop is CASSQGDRTFTEAFF. The CDR3, as DNA: TGCGCCAGCAGCCAAGGGGACAGGACTTTCACTGAAGCTTTCTTT.

The V and J genes are TRBV7-2 and TRBJ2-7, with 8 positions matching TRBD1. CDR1 SGHTA and CDR2 FQGNSA come from the germline V gene. CDR3 length: 16 amino acids. With V trimmed by 2 bases and J by 0 bases, 6 bases remained unmatched. This CDR3 is CASSLNPGGFSYEQYF. The CDR3 DNA sequence: TGTGCCAGCAGCTTAAACCCAGGGGGCTTCTCCTACGAGCAGTACTTC.

The chain is built from TRBV2 and TRBJ1-1; the D is unclear. This CDR3 region has 16 residues. The ends were cut back, 7 bases at V and 7 bases at J, with 25 bases in the middle. Looked up from germline, CDR1 is SNHLY and CDR2 is FYNNEI. Here the CDR3 DNA reads TGTGCCAGCACACTCTCCTTTCGCCATGATGCCGGTGAAGCTTTCTTT. Amino acids: CASTLSFRHDAGEAFF.

The gene calls are TRBV18 and TRBJ1-1, with D maybe TRBD1 (6 bases). This CDR3 has 14 amino acids. Per the germline V gene, CDR1 is KGHSH and CDR2 is LQKENI. The V gene lost 2 bases and the J gene lost 0 bases, with 7 bases spanning the gap. DNA for the CDR3: TGTGCCAGCTCACCAAGGGGGATGAACACTGAAGCTTTCTTT. It specifies CASSPRGMNTEAFF.

With regard to this clone: The junction differs from germline at one of its ends, possibly a read error. The chain uses TRBV4-1 and TRBJ2-5; D is possibly TRBD2 (6 bases). CDR1 is MGHRA and CDR2 is YSYEKL in the germline V gene. The CDR3 length is 14 residues. This CDR3 is CASSQNRGRETQYF. The DNA for the CDR3 is TGTGCCAGCAGCCAGAACCGGGGGAGGGAGACCCAGTACTTC.

This clone was observed a few times. The V call is TRBV5-5, the J call TRBJ1-6; 10 bases align to TRBD1. Looked up from germline, CDR1 is SGHKS and CDR2 is YYEKEE (reference sequence). CDR3 length: 15 residues. The trim removed 0 bases at V and 10 bases at J, leaving 4 bases unmatched. CDR3 DNA sequence: TGTGCCAGCAGCTTGGCGGGACAGGGGAGCTCACCCCTCCACTTT. Amino acid sequence: CASSLAGQGSSPLHF.